The 17 T cell receptor beta chains listed next were all sequenced from one sample in a study of blood T cell repertoires in COVID-19. Some clones are missing from TCRdb's copy, which holds only in-frame ones; the method was immunoSEQ multiplex PCR. The sample consists of approximately 210,000 clones, around 84% of them appearing once. The sample comprised PBMCs or T cells enriched from blood (not recorded which). These receptors all come from a man aged 25 to 45 with acute COVID-19.

This clone was detected only a few times. This chain joins TRBV7-6 and TRBJ1-6; 8 nucleotides line up with TRBD1. The CDR3 has 14 residues. The germline V gene has CDR1 SGHVS and CDR2 FNYEAQ. V lost 4 bases, J lost 13 bases, and 9 bases stayed unmatched. In nucleotides, the CDR3 is TGTGCCAGCAGCTCGGGACAGGCGGGCGCCCCCCTCCACTTT. It specifies CASSSGQAGAPLHF.

The chain recombines TRBV19 with TRBJ1-5; perhaps TRBD1 as D (6 bases). CDR3 length equals 17 residues. V lost 4 bases to trimming and J lost 3 bases, with 19 bases between them. CDR1 is LNHDA and CDR2 is SQIVND in the germline V gene (reference sequence). Here the CDR3 DNA reads TGTGCCAGTAGTACGATAAATACCTGGGACATCAATCAGCCCCAGCATTTT. Translation gives CASSTINTWDINQPQHF.

This chain connects TRBV28 to TRBJ1-6, with 7 bases fitting TRBD1. This CDR3 has 15 residues. J was trimmed by 7 bases and V by 4 bases; bases with no gene match: 7. Germline V CDR1 and CDR2: MDHEN, SYDVKM. The CDR3 nucleotides are TGTGCCAGCAGTTCAGCACAGGGGCAAAATTCACCCCTCCACTTT. Amino acid sequence: CASSSAQGQNSPLHF.

The V call is TRBV12-5, the J call TRBJ1-1; D possibly corresponds to TRBD1 (5 bases). V was cut by 5 bases and J by 6 bases, with 13 bases left in between. Looked up from germline, CDR1 is LGHNT and CDR2 is FRNRAP. CDR3 length equals 13 residues. CDR3 nucleotide sequence: TGTGCTAGTGGTCCCGGGACTGGCTCTGAAGCTTTCTTT. This codes for CASGPGTGSEAFF.

This chain joins TRBV7-9 and TRBJ1-3; 7 nucleotides align to TRBD1. Germline V gene data show CDR1 as SEHNR and CDR2 as FQNEAQ (reference sequence). This CDR3 has 13 amino acids. V trimming: 8 bases; J trimming: 9 bases; junction bases outside the gene matches: 10. CDR3 DNA sequence: TGTGCCAGCTTTAATTTAGGGGGCGGCACCATATATTTT. Translating gives CASFNLGGGTIYF.

The chain is built from TRBV18 and TRBJ2-2; 9 bases line up with TRBD2. The CDR3 runs 16 residues. J gave up 0 bases and V 5 bases, and 4 bases lay outside the gene matches. Per the germline V gene, CDR1 is KGHSH and CDR2 is LQKENI. CDR3 nucleotide sequence: TGTGCCAGCTCATCTCTAGCGGGGACGAACACCGGGGAGCTGTTTTTT. Translated: CASSSLAGTNTGELFF.

The chain links TRBV6-5 to TRBJ1-2; TRBD1 is a possible D gene (5 bases). This CDR3 has 15 amino acids. The V and J ends lost 6 bases and 0 bases respectively, with 14 bases between them. Looked up from germline, CDR1 is MNHEY and CDR2 is SVGAGI. CDR3 nucleotides: TGTGCCAGCAGGTCCGTGATAGGGGCTAACTATGGCTACACCTTC. The encoded protein is CASRSVIGANYGYTF.

The chain combines TRBV5-1 with TRBJ1-2; a possible D gene is TRBD1 (6 bases). Trimming shortened V by 0 bases and J by 8 bases, and 11 bases separated the two germline ends. Per germline, CDR1 SGHRS and CDR2 YFSETQ. CDR3 length: 13 residues. The CDR3, as DNA: TGCGCCAGCAGCTTGGCAGGGGCCCGGGGCTACACCTTC. This sequence encodes CASSLAGARGYTF.

The rearrangement links TRBV18 to TRBJ1-2; 9 bases are shared with TRBD1. CDR1 is KGHSH, CDR2 LQKENI, per germline. CDR3 size: 14 residues. V trimming: 1 base; J trimming: 8 bases; junction bases outside the gene matches: 5. The CDR3 nucleotides are TGTGCCAGCTCACCACAGGGACAGGGAGGAGGCTACACCTTC. This encodes CASSPQGQGGGYTF.

V gene TRBV6-5 combines with J gene TRBJ1-1, with 7 nucleotides matching TRBD1. CDR3 size: 14 residues. V was clipped by 6 bases and J by 2 bases; unmatched bases: 6. Looked up from germline, CDR1 is MNHEY and CDR2 is SVGAGI. The CDR3 DNA reads TGTGCCAGCAGCCTTAGACAGGGCAACACTGAAGCTTTCTTT. Translating it yields CASSLRQGNTEAFF.

This clone was recorded once. The same CDR3 is also encoded by other DNA sequences in this sample. The rearrangement links TRBV12-3 or TRBV12-4 to TRBJ2-2, with D hard to call. With 3 bases removed from V and 4 bases from J, the gap between germline ends came to 6 bases. The CDR3 loop spans 13 amino acids. The CDR3 DNA reads TGTGCCAGCAGTTTCGTCCGCACCGGGGAGCTGTTTTTT. Translated: CASSFVRTGELFF.

The chain couples TRBV13 to TRBJ1-2; D uncertain. The CDR3 consists of 13 residues. Deletions cut 0 bases from V and 5 bases from J, with 7 bases between. Looked up from germline, CDR1 is PRHDT and CDR2 is FYEKMQ (reference sequence). The CDR3, as DNA: TGTGCCAGCAGCTTAGGATCCCCATATGGCTACACCTTC. Protein: CASSLGSPYGYTF.

V is TRBV7-3 and J is TRBJ2-5; D is perhaps TRBD1 (6 bases). Deletions cut 5 bases from V and 1 base from J, with 14 bases between. CDR1 and CDR2 from the germline V gene are SGHTA and FQGTGA. This CDR3 spans 15 amino acids. This chain's CDR3 is CASSPLGTTQETQYF. In DNA form, the CDR3 reads TGTGCCAGCAGCCCTTTGGGGACAACCCAAGAGACCCAGTACTTC.

The chain couples TRBV28 to TRBJ2-7; 7 bases agree with TRBD2. CDR1 is MDHEN, CDR2 SYDVKM, per germline. V lost 10 bases to trimming and J lost 0 bases; unmatched junction nucleotides: 3. The CDR3 spans 12 residues. In DNA, the CDR3 is TGTGCCACCACGGGGGGCTCCTACGAGCAGTACTTC. Translating gives CATTGGSYEQYF.

The V gene is TRBV10-3, the J gene TRBJ1-1, with 9 bases lining up with TRBD1. Trimming cost V 8 bases and J 2 bases; bases outside gene matches: 3. The CDR3 totals 13 residues. Germline CDR1 reads ENHRY; CDR2 reads SYGVKD. CDR3 amino acids: CAIGGQGNTEAFF. CDR3 nucleotides: TGTGCCATCGGGGGACAGGGCAACACTGAAGCTTTCTTT.

There are a few counts of this clone. The V call is TRBV19, the J call TRBJ1-5, with D tentatively TRBD1 (5 bases). Germline CDR1 and CDR2: LNHDA and SQIVND (reference sequence). With 11 bases removed from V and 4 bases from J, the gap between germline ends came to 24 bases. CDR3 size: 16 residues. CDR3 in DNA: TGTGCCTCCTCCCTCCAGGGAAGGGTGGGGAATCAGCCCCAGCATTTT. Its protein product is CASSLQGRVGNQPQHF. The whole variable domain, remainder taken from reference TRBV19 and TRBJ1-5, is DGGITQSPKYLFRKEGQNVTLSCEQNLNHDAMYWYRQDPGQGLRLIYYSQIVNDFQKGDIAEGYSVSREKKESFPLTVTSAQKNPTAFYLCASSLQGRVGNQPQHFGDGTRLSIL.

This clone was picked up one time. CDR3 in DNA: TGTGCCAGCAGCTTAGGATTATTCGGGTCAGATACGCAGTATTTT. It is translated as CASSLGLFGSDTQYF. The genes are TRBV11-3 and TRBJ2-3, with unresolved D. V lost 1 base to trimming and J lost 4 bases, with 12 bases between them. CDR3 length: 15 amino acids. The germline CDR1 and CDR2 sequences are SGHNT and YENEEA.